This TCR beta chain was observed in a study of blood T cell repertoires in COVID-19. V was shortened by 4 bases and J by 8 bases, with 8 bases between the two germline ends. Germline values: CDR1 MNHEY, CDR2 SVGAGI. This CDR3 is built from 11 residues. TCRdb keeps only in-frame clones here, not all; method: immunoSEQ multiplex PCR. The sample includes under 40,000 clones, just over 90% of them seen just once. This receptor was identified in a male donor with active COVID-19. The source material was peripheral blood. The V and J genes are TRBV6-5 and TRBJ1-2; D might be TRBD1 (6 bases). Written as DNA, the CDR3 is TGTGCCAGCAGTTCAGGGGTAGGCTACACCTTC. Encoded protein: CASSSGVGYTF.